The source of this TCR beta chain is a study of monozygotic twins with inflammatory bowel disease (dated by TCRdb to about 2019). Context from the whole study: The complete study included 28 monozygotic twin pairs: 19 IBD-discordant Danish pairs and nine German pairs, of which four were IBD-concordant and five were IBD-discordant. The search for disease-associated traits relied mainly on comparing, within discordant pairs, IBD patients with their genetically identical healthy co-twins. Each individual had, on average, about 151 000 unique TCRalpha sequences and 181 000 unique TCRbeta sequences available for analysis. Findings and caveats that apply to the study as a whole: Distinction between different T cell subtypes could not be achieved in the analysis. IBD patients shared fewer clonotypes with other individuals than healthy twins did, most markedly in patients showing signs of disease activity. Repertoire similarity did not differ between concordant and discordant twins, possibly due to limited statistical power. TCRbeta repertoire diversity, by inverse Simpson index, was decreased in IBD patients compared with their healthy co-twins. The results gave no support for a single strong signal or clonotype linked to IBD. Because patients were on differing immunosuppressive treatments, the repertoires may have picked up extra background noise and inter-individual variability.

Library creation used 5' RACE. For each TCR library, 3,500 to 4,000 ng of total RNA was used. For each sample, cDNA synthesis was carried out in eight separate reactions using SMARTScribe reverse transcriptase. During cDNA synthesis, template switching was used to introduce unique molecular identifiers that contained a 6-nucleotide sample barcode. Two nested PCRs of approximately 16 and 10 cycles amplified the TCRalpha and TCRbeta cDNA, and bead purification followed each PCR. Before amplification, the cDNA was both treated with uracil DNA-glycosylase and purified with the QIAquick PCR purification kit. The second PCR added Illumina TruSeq-compatible adapters along with sample-specific barcodes. TapeStation and Qubit were used to check library quality and concentration, and 5 ng of each library went into the pool. Sequencing of the pooled libraries was done on an Illumina HiSeq2500 single-index Rapid Run using custom sequencing primers and 2 x 100 bp reads. On the study's bioinformatics: PCR and sequencing errors were corrected by UMI-based consensus assembly using MiGEC version 1.2.6. V(D)J alignment, clonotype assembly and CDR3 extraction were performed with MiXCR version 2.1.1. Normalisation of gene usage, clonotype sharing and MAIT/NKT TCR abundance was achieved by analysing the top 1000, 10 000 and 20 000 clonotypes per sample. Diversity was computed as the inverse Simpson index with the vegan R package after downsampling to 27 000 UMIs. Paired Mann-Whitney U tests were applied to discordant twin pairs, with Benjamini-Hochberg correction for multiple testing. The reads went through TCRdb reprocessing, and each CDR3 protein sequence gets one entry with no DNA. These V and J calls derive from TCRdb rather than the authors' analysis. This sample's table carries over 100,000 distinct CDR3 sequences. Together, the top ten hold 12% of the sample.

From each donor, a roughly 2.5 ml peripheral blood sample was collected into PAXgene tubes and stored at -80 degrees C. Without T cell sorting, total RNA was isolated from whole blood using the PAXgene blood miRNA kit on an automated QIAcube. Deep TCRalpha and TCRbeta repertoire profiling with unique molecular barcoding was performed on peripheral blood of monozygotic twin pairs concordant or discordant for inflammatory bowel disease. Smoking habits were recorded for all twin pairs, and individuals were classified as current, former or never smokers. Including cysteine and phenylalanine, the CDR3 has 13 amino acids. No DNA accompanies this entry. Based on the germline V gene (reference sequence), the CDR1 and CDR2 sequences are LNHDA and SQIVND. As for this clonotype: The antigen it binds to is not known.

This clonotype originated in a human donor with ulcerative colitis or Crohn's disease, or a healthy co-twin of an affected twin (not recorded which). Rearrangement joined TRBV19 to TRBJ1-2; TCRdb indicates TRBD1, and absent DNA this call remains unverified. The specimen sequenced was blood. The CDR3 region: CASSRDRDDGYTF. This CDR3, with the reference TRBV19 and TRBJ1-2 proteins standing in past its ends, gives the full variable domain DGGITQSPKYLFRKEGQNVTLSCEQNLNHDAMYWYRQDPGQGLRLIYYSQIVNDFQKGDIAEGYSVSREKKESFPLTVTSAQKNPTAFYLCASSRDRDDGYTFGSGTRLTVV.